Shown below are 30 T cell receptor beta chains from a single sample sequenced in a study of control samples from healthy donors and cancer patients. The method was immunoSEQ multiplex PCR; TCRdb's version includes in-frame clones alone and lacks a portion of them. The repertoire holds 98,000 or so clones, with around 80% as singletons. Source material: blood. These receptors were taken from a man aged 18 to 30 in good health.

This chain uses TRBV10-3 with TRBJ1-6, with TRBD1 matching over 7 bases. CDR1 is ENHRY, CDR2 SYGVKD, per germline. The CDR3 is 17 residues long. Trimming at V came to 0 bases and at J to 9 bases, leaving 11 bases not matched to a gene. CDR3 DNA sequence: TGTGCCATCAGTGAGTCGGGAGGGGGCAGCTTTTTTTCACCCCTCCACTTT. This encodes CAISESGGGSFFSPLHF.

The chain is built from TRBV30 and TRBJ1-2; D unclear. The CDR3 is made up of 13 amino acids. The germline gives CDR1 GTSNPN, CDR2 SVGIG (reference sequence). V was clipped by 2 bases and J by 2 bases, with 9 bases between them. CDR3 in DNA: TGTGCCTGGAGTAGAGGAGGGAACTATGGCTACACCTTC. It encodes CAWSRGGNYGYTF.

This clone appeared a single time. This chain uses TRBV5-1 with TRBJ2-2, with D possibly matching TRBD2 (6 bases). Germline V gives CDR1 SGHRS, CDR2 YFSETQ. This CDR3 comprises 16 residues. The V end was cut by 0 bases, the J end by 3 bases, with 12 bases between. The CDR3 DNA sequence: TGCGCCAGCAGCTTGGCCGGTGGCGGGGACACCGGGGAGCTGTTTTTT. Protein sequence: CASSLAGGGDTGELFF.

The chain employs TRBV9 and TRBJ1-5; the D gene is possibly TRBD1 (5 bases). This CDR3 spans 15 amino acids. Germline-derived CDR1 and CDR2 are SGDLS and YYNGEE. Trimming took 3 bases from V and 1 from J, leaving 11 bases between them. The CDR3 DNA reads TGTGCCAGCAGCGGGGGGACGGGAAGCAATCAGCCCCAGCATTTT. Translated, it gives CASSGGTGSNQPQHF.

The rearrangement uses TRBV15 and TRBJ1-2, with D tentatively TRBD1 (5 bases). The length of the CDR3 is 16 residues. Germline V gene data show CDR1 as LNHNV and CDR2 as YYDKDF (reference sequence). The V and J ends lost 3 bases and 4 bases respectively, with 18 bases between them. CDR3 in amino acids: CATSRGLGSPGYGYTF. CDR3 coding DNA: TGTGCCACCAGCAGGGGACTAGGGAGTCCTGGCTATGGCTACACCTTC.

The rearrangement links TRBV20-1 to TRBJ1-2; D is possibly TRBD1 (5 bases). Trimming took off 6 bases at V and 6 bases at J, with 11 bases between the two ends. The CDR3 covers 11 residues. Germline V gene sequence: CDR1 DFQATT, CDR2 SNEGSKA (reference sequence). CDR3 protein: CSAQGGNGYTF. The CDR3 bases are TGCAGTGCCCAGGGTGGCAATGGCTACACCTTC.

This clone was recorded once. The chain is built from TRBV7-9 and TRBJ2-1, with D hard to call. The CDR3 runs to 12 residues. Germline CDR1 is SEHNR and CDR2 is FQNEAQ (reference sequence). V was pared by 1 base and J by 8 bases, with 6 bases between. CDR3 DNA: TGTGCCAGCAGCTTAGGTGGACATGAGCAGTTCTTC. It codes for CASSLGGHEQFF.

This clone is categorized as medium-sized. The CDR3 region has the DNA TGTGCCAGCAGGACAGTATACGGAGTCGAGCAGTACTTC. It specifies CASRTVYGVEQYF. V gene TRBV6-5 combines with J gene TRBJ2-7; D is possibly TRBD1 (5 bases). In germline, CDR1 is MNHEY, CDR2 SVGAGI. Between the trimmed V and J ends, which lost 6 bases and 6 bases, there was a span of 15 bases. The CDR3 covers 13 residues.

This sequence joins TRBV5-1 and TRBJ1-1, with unresolved D. CDR1 SGHRS and CDR2 YFSETQ come from the germline V gene. CDR3 length equals 14 residues. The V end lost 0 bases, the J end lost 2 bases, and 8 bases lay between the germline ends. The CDR3 loop reads CASSLATGNTEAFF. The CDR3 nucleotides are TGCGCCAGCAGCTTGGCAACGGGTAACACTGAAGCTTTCTTT. The whole variable domain, filled in from reference TRBV5-1 and TRBJ1-1, reads KAGVTQTPRYLIKTRGQQVTLSCSPISGHRSVSWYQQTPGQGLQFLFEYFSETQRNKGNFPGRFSGRQFSNSRSEMNVSTLELGDSALYLCASSLATGNTEAFFGQGTRLTVV.

The gene calls are TRBV4-2 and TRBJ2-1; D might be TRBD2 (5 bases). V was pared by 6 bases and J by 4 bases, with 13 bases between. Germline CDR1 reads LGHNA; CDR2 reads YNFKEQ. The CDR3 has 14 residues. The CDR3 nucleotides are TGTGCCAGCAGTCCGGGATCGGGATACAATGAGCAGTTCTTC. Translation: CASSPGSGYNEQFF.

The chain uses TRBV18 and TRBJ1-1; no definite D call. Per germline, CDR1 KGHSH and CDR2 LQKENI. V was cut by 3 bases and J by 5 bases, with 10 bases left in between. CDR3 length: 13 residues. CDR3 DNA: TGTGCCAGCTCACCTTTGAAGGATACTGAAGCTTTCTTT. This encodes CASSPLKDTEAFF.

The chain employs TRBV10-3 and TRBJ2-3, with TRBD2 as a possible D gene (6 bases). Per germline, CDR1 ENHRY and CDR2 SYGVKD. CDR3 length equals 16 residues. V was cut by 3 bases and J by 2 bases, with 15 bases left in between. DNA for the CDR3: TGTGCCATCAGTGAAGGGGCTTCGGGACTCACAGATACGCAGTATTTT. It translates to CAISEGASGLTDTQYF.

This chain connects TRBV25-1 to TRBJ2-3; no clear D gene. CDR1 and CDR2 from the germline V gene are MGHDK and SYGVNS. The CDR3 consists of 11 residues. Trimming took 6 bases from V and 3 from J, leaving 4 bases between them. CDR3 coding DNA: TGTGCCAGCAGAAGTACAGATACGCAGTATTTT. Protein: CASRSTDTQYF.

This chain uses TRBV9 with TRBJ1-2; unclear D gene. Between the trimmed V and J ends, which lost 0 bases and 0 bases, there was a span of 6 bases. CDR1 and CDR2 from the germline V gene are SGDLS and YYNGEE. This CDR3 has 14 residues. CDR3 sequence reads: CASSVALTNYGYTF. CDR3 sequence (DNA): TGTGCCAGCAGCGTAGCTTTGACTAACTATGGCTACACCTTC.

V and J are TRBV14 and TRBJ1-6, with 8 bases fitting TRBD1. J gave up 10 bases and V 0 bases, and 5 bases lay outside the gene matches. The CDR3 length is 15 residues. Germline V gene data show CDR1 as SGHDN and CDR2 as FVKESK. The CDR3 DNA follows: TGTGCCAGCAGCCAAGATTGGACAGGGAAATCACCCCTCCACTTT. It translates to CASSQDWTGKSPLHF.

This chain links TRBV6-1 with TRBJ2-5; no clear D gene. Trimming removed 3 bases at V and 5 bases at J, with 13 bases between. The CDR3 runs to 14 residues. The germline CDR1 and CDR2 sequences are MNHNS and SASEGT. CDR3 sequence (DNA): TGTGCCAGCAGTGAGACTGAAGGGCGGGAGACCCAGTACTTC. Its translation: CASSETEGRETQYF.

This rearrangement joins TRBV29-1 to TRBJ1-2, with D possibly being TRBD1 (5 bases). Germline V gene sequence: CDR1 SQVTM, CDR2 ANQGSEA. CDR3 size: 13 residues. Between the trimmed V and J ends, which lost 4 bases and 4 bases, there was a span of 13 bases. The CDR3 here is CSVGSGGGYGYTF. The CDR3 region has the DNA TGCAGCGTTGGGTCGGGTGGGGGCTATGGCTACACCTTC.

CDR3: CASSVGGLAGRTGELFF. For the CDR3, the DNA is TGTGCCAGCAGCGTAGGCGGTCTTGCGGGGCGGACCGGGGAGCTGTTTTTT. J is TRBJ2-2 and V is TRBV9; perhaps TRBD2 as D (6 bases). The CDR3 is 17 amino acids. From germline, CDR1 is SGDLS and CDR2 YYNGEE. V lost 0 bases and J lost 5, with 17 bases in between.

The rearrangement uses TRBV6-6 and TRBJ1-1; D ambiguous. Per the germline V gene, CDR1 is MNHNY and CDR2 is SVGAGI (reference sequence). The V and J ends lost 8 bases and 3 bases respectively, with 10 bases between them. This CDR3 has 12 residues. CDR3 sequence: CASEGMYTEAFF. CDR3 DNA sequence: TGTGCCAGCGAAGGGATGTACACTGAAGCTTTCTTT.

This clone was counted a few times. This sequence joins TRBV28 and TRBJ2-7, with 8 bases lining up with TRBD2. Germline V gives CDR1 MDHEN, CDR2 SYDVKM. V shed 6 bases, J shed 2 bases, and the junction held 12 bases outside the gene matches. CDR3 length: 16 residues. For the CDR3, the DNA is TGTGCCAGCAGGTTGCGGGGGGATGGGGTCCCCTACGAGCAGTACTTC. Translating gives CASRLRGDGVPYEQYF.

In this sample, this clone turned up once. The chain links TRBV24-1 to TRBJ2-1, with TRBD2 as a possible D gene (5 bases). The ends were cut back, 4 bases at V and 7 bases at J, with 16 bases in the middle. The CDR3 runs to 15 residues. Germline CDR1 and CDR2: KGHDR and SFDVKD. CDR3 protein: CATSELGLEGNEQFF. CDR3 coding DNA: TGTGCCACCAGTGAATTAGGGCTAGAGGGAAATGAGCAGTTCTTC.

This chain uses TRBV5-4 with TRBJ2-7; D is ambiguous. CDR1 is SGHNT, CDR2 YYREEE, per germline (reference sequence). The V and J ends lost 4 bases and 1 base respectively, with 12 bases between them. The CDR3 contains 14 residues. The CDR3 DNA sequence: TGTGCCAGCAGCCCGAGACCGGTATCCTACGAGCAGTACTTC. Residues: CASSPRPVSYEQYF.

The gene calls are TRBV7-9 and TRBJ1-1; no reliable D call. V was cut by 3 bases and J by 1 base, with 18 bases left in between. The CDR3 loop spans 17 amino acids. Germline V gene sequence: CDR1 SEHNR, CDR2 FQNEAQ (reference sequence). CDR3 in DNA: TGTGCCAGCAGCTTCGCGCGTCCCGGGCCCAAGAACACTGAAGCTTTCTTT. Translation gives CASSFARPGPKNTEAFF.

The chain employs TRBV7-2 and TRBJ2-2; D gene uncertain. CDR3 size: 14 residues. CDR1 is SGHTA and CDR2 is FQGNSA in the germline V gene. V gave up 7 bases and J gave up 5 bases, with 14 bases separating them. The chain's CDR3 is CASKKRRETGELFF. As DNA, the CDR3 is TGTGCCAGCAAGAAACGACGTGAAACCGGGGAGCTGTTTTTT.

The rearrangement uses TRBV24-1 and TRBJ2-5; 7 bases fit TRBD1. Germline loops: CDR1 KGHDR, CDR2 SFDVKD. This CDR3 contains 14 residues. The ends lost 3 bases at V and 1 base at J; junction bases unmatched: 1. CDR3 loop: CATSDRQGQETQYF. The DNA of the CDR3 is TGTGCCACCAGTGATCGACAGGGCCAAGAGACCCAGTACTTC.

The chain combines TRBV5-8 with TRBJ1-2; perhaps TRBD1 as D (5 bases). Germline V gene sequence: CDR1 SGHTS, CDR2 YDEGEE. The CDR3 is 12 residues long. Trimming took 6 bases from V and 8 from J, leaving 14 bases between them. The DNA of the CDR3 is TGTGCCAGCAACGTTTGGCAGGGCGGCTACACCTTC. Translated, it gives CASNVWQGGYTF. The whole variable domain, filled in from reference TRBV5-8 and TRBJ1-2, reads EAGVTQSPTHLIKTRGQQATLRCSPISGHTSVYWYQQALGLGLQFLLWYDEGEERNRGNFPPRFSGRQFPNYSSELNVNALELEDSALYLCASNVWQGGYTFGSGTRLTVV.

The chain employs TRBV5-4 and TRBJ2-7, with D possibly TRBD1 on 6 matching bases. Germline CDR1 reads SGHNT; CDR2 reads YYREEE (reference sequence). The V end was cut by 3 bases, the J end by 4 bases, with 14 bases between. The CDR3 is made up of 14 amino acids. The CDR3 nucleotides read TGTGCCAGCAGCTGGGGGCAGGGTAGATACGAGCAGTACTTC. The encoded protein is CASSWGQGRYEQYF.

V usage is TRBV6-6 and J usage is TRBJ2-3; a weak D match, TRBD2 (5 bases). V was clipped by 2 bases and J by 4 bases, with 13 bases between them. Germline V gene lookup returns CDR1 MNHNY and CDR2 SVGAGI (reference sequence). The CDR3 has 15 residues. In DNA, the CDR3 is TGTGCCAGCAGTTACGGTCGGGGAGCCGCAGATACGCAGTATTTT. As protein: CASSYGRGAADTQYF.

The CDR3 loop reads CASSPIEGAAGYTF. The CDR3 DNA reads as TGTGCCAGCTCACCGATCGAAGGGGCGGCGGGCTACACCTTC. The chain joins TRBV18 to TRBJ1-2, with a weak D call TRBD1 (5 bases). CDR3 length: 14 amino acids. CDR1 and CDR2 (germline): KGHSH, LQKENI. V lost 3 bases to trimming and J lost 8 bases, with 16 bases between them.

The J gene is TRBJ1-1, the V gene TRBV20-1; D unresolved. CDR1 and CDR2 from the germline V gene are DFQATT and SNEGSKA (reference sequence). The V gene lost 3 bases and the J gene lost 0 bases, with 14 bases spanning the gap. This CDR3 contains 15 residues. The CDR3 DNA reads as TGCAGTGCTAGTGATTTACGGGGAGTGAACACTGAAGCTTTCTTT. Residues: CSASDLRGVNTEAFF.